The 4 T cell receptor beta chains below come from one sample, sequenced in a study of blood T cell repertoires in COVID-19. Libraries were prepared by immunoSEQ multiplex PCR; TCRdb keeps only in-frame clonotypes and omits some of them. The repertoire includes 90,000 to 120,000 clones, around 87% of them detected once, and around 32% sits in the top ten. Sequenced: peripheral blood. These receptors were taken from an elderly woman with acute or convalescent COVID-19.

The chain joins TRBV20-1 to TRBJ2-2; D may correspond to TRBD1 or TRBD2 (6 bases each). The CDR3 consists of 14 residues. Germline loops: CDR1 DFQATT, CDR2 SNEGSKA (reference sequence). Trimming removed 6 bases at V and 1 base at J, with 12 bases between. CDR3 residues: CSASGGRNTGELFF. DNA for the CDR3: TGCAGTGCGAGTGGGGGGCGGAACACCGGGGAGCTGTTTTTT.

This chain joins TRBV5-8 and TRBJ2-5; 11 bases map to TRBD2. The germline V gene encodes CDR1 SGHTS and CDR2 YDEGEE. V lost 4 bases, J lost 3 bases, and 14 bases stayed unmatched. This CDR3 contains 18 residues. CDR3 in DNA: TGTGCCAGCAGCGGCGGACTAGCGGGTGGGGCCTGGAAAGAGACCCAGTACTTC. It is translated as CASSGGLAGGAWKETQYF.

V is TRBV14 and J is TRBJ1-1, with TRBD1 as a possible D gene (5 bases). Trimming stripped 4 bases from V and 10 bases from J, with 10 bases between. The CDR3 extends over 11 amino acids. Per germline, CDR1 SGHDN and CDR2 FVKESK. The CDR3 protein is CASSPGYGAFF. In DNA, the CDR3 is TGTGCCAGCAGCCCAGGGTACGGAGCTTTCTTT. Full variable domain (rest looked up from reference TRBV14 and TRBJ1-1): EAGVTQFPSHSVIEKGQTVTLRCDPISGHDNLYWYRRVMGKEIKFLLHFVKESKQDESGMPNNRFLAERTGGTYSTLKVQPAELEDSGVYFCASSPGYGAFFGQGTRLTVV.

J is TRBJ2-7 and V is TRBV6-5; 8 bases align to TRBD2. Germline V CDR1 and CDR2: MNHEY, SVGAGI. The CDR3 is made up of 15 amino acids. The ends lost 2 bases at V and 5 bases at J; junction bases unmatched: 8. In DNA, the CDR3 is TGTGCCAGCAGTTACGAACGGACTAGCTCAAACGAGCAGTACTTC. Translation: CASSYERTSSNEQYF.